One sample yielded the 6 T cell receptor beta chains listed below, sequenced in a study of a mutant IDH1 vaccine in newly diagnosed glioma (dated by TCRdb to the early 2020s). No antigen has been identified for these receptors. Taken with the paper, the label for time point translates to: week 47, end of study. Each vaccine dose was 300 ug of a 20-mer mutant IDH1 peptide in Montanide, given subcutaneously with topical imiquimod. The receptor library was made with the immunoSEQ multiplex PCR assay. TCRdb mirrors the immuneACCESS table, restricted to in-frame sequences. Some clones are absent from its copies; in checked studies, under half trace to an unresolved V gene, and the reason for the others is unknown. Within this sample are 30,000 to 40,000 clones, with around nine tenths of them counted one time only. Jointly, the top ten make up about 12% of the sample. The sequencing used PBMCs, collected from a glioma patient whose treatment included an IDH1 peptide vaccine. These receptors came from a woman aged 30 to 39 with glioma.

This clone was detected once. The chain combines TRBV6-1 with TRBJ1-6; D is undetermined. CDR1 MNHNS and CDR2 SASEGT come from the germline V gene. The CDR3 length is 10 residues. V gave up 4 bases and J gave up 15 bases, with 7 bases separating them. The CDR3 loop reads CASSVNILHF. CDR3 bases: TGTGCCAGCAGTGTAAACATCCTCCACTTT.

CDR3 loop: CASSSGQGNQPQHF. The CDR3 bases are TGTGCCAGCAGTTCGGGACAGGGCAATCAGCCCCAGCATTTT. J is TRBJ1-5 and V is TRBV27, with 8 bases fitting TRBD1. The CDR3 consists of 14 residues. Germline loops: CDR1 MNHEY, CDR2 SMNVEV (reference sequence). J lost 2 bases, V lost 4 bases, and 1 base had no gene match.

The chain couples TRBV30 to TRBJ2-5, with 8 nucleotides matching TRBD1. Germline CDR1 GTSNPN, CDR2 SVGIG (reference sequence). The ends lost 5 bases at V and 7 bases at J; junction bases unmatched: 6. This CDR3 is 12 amino acids long. CDR3 nucleotide sequence: TGTGCCTGGCACAGGGGGGTCGGGACCCAGTACTTC. Residues: CAWHRGVGTQYF. The complete variable domain, with remaining parts taken from reference TRBV30 and TRBJ2-5, reads SQTIHQWPATLVQPVGSPLSLECTVEGTSNPNLYWYRQAAGRGLQLLFYSVGIGQISSEVPQNLSASRPQDRQFILSSKKLLLSDSGFYLCAWHRGVGTQYFGPGTRLLVL.

In its sample, this clone was seen a few times. J is TRBJ1-2 and V is TRBV27, with TRBD1 identical over 10 bases. The CDR3 is made up of 13 amino acids. Germline trimming cut 2 bases from V and 8 bases from J; bases unmatched to any gene: 2. Germline V gene lookup returns CDR1 MNHEY and CDR2 SMNVEV (reference sequence). The CDR3 protein is CASSLMGQGGYTF. CDR3 DNA: TGTGCCAGCAGTTTAATGGGACAGGGGGGCTACACCTTC.

This clone came up once. The chain employs TRBV13 and TRBJ1-6; D may be TRBD1 (6 bases). V shed 4 bases and J shed 6 bases, with 10 bases lying between them. CDR1 is PRHDT and CDR2 is FYEKMQ in the germline V gene (reference sequence). This CDR3 has 14 amino acids. This CDR3 reads CASSSGTFNSPLHF. The CDR3 DNA reads as TGTGCCAGCAGCTCCGGGACATTTAATTCACCCCTCCACTTT.

The chain uses TRBV30 and TRBJ2-3; 7 bases fit TRBD2. The CDR3 contains 12 residues. V was pared by 4 bases and J by 5 bases, with 3 bases of the junction left unmatched. Germline V gives CDR1 GTSNPN, CDR2 SVGIG (reference sequence). CDR3 region: CAWKGTKDTQYF. The DNA of the CDR3 is TGTGCCTGGAAGGGGACTAAAGATACGCAGTATTTT.